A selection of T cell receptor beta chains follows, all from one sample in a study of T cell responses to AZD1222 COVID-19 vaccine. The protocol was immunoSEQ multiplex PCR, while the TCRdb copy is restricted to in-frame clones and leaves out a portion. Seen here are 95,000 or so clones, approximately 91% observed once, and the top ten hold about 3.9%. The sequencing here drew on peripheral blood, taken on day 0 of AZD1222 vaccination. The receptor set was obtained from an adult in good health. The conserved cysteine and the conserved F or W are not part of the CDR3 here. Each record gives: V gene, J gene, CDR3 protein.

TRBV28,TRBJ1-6,ASSLQSSYNSPLH
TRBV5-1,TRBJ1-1,ASSAGQNTEAF
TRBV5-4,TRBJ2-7,ASSSQGKGLHEQY
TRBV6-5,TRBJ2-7,ASSPGTTSYEQY
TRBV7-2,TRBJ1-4,ASSSYGTRSQKLF
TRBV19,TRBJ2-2,ASKGGRGMNTGELF
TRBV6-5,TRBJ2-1,ASTPLGGGYNEQF
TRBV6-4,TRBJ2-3,ASSDSGGGNTDTQY
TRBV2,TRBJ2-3,ASSGLKGKDTQY
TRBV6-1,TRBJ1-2,ASSETFRGGGGYT
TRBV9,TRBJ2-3,ASTPWGGSTDTQY
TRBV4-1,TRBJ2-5,ASSQGQGGETQY
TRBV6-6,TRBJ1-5,ASRPAETGNQPQH
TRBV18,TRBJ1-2,ASSRDKGSYGYT
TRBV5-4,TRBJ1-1,ASSFIGGTEAF
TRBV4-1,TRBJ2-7,ASSPSMADEQY
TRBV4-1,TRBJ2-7,ASSQEAPGVTEYEQY
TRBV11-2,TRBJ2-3,ASSLFYSGGAEDTQY
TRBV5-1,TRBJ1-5,ASSATGGWNQPQH
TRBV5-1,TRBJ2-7,ASSQSTSGVYEQY
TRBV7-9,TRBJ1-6,ASSLGGARNSPLH
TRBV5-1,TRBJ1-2,ASSLGVTDPNYGYT